This T cell receptor beta chain is from a study of blood T cell repertoires in COVID-19. Study-wide context: The study drew acute and convalescent COVID-19 samples from the United States, Italy and Spain.

Original analysis: Amplification from reference gene primers served as the basis for estimated nucleated cell counts. Measured with immunoSEQ multiplex PCR; TCRdb has only the in-frame clones, and not every one. V, J and clone size reflect that table, while D and trimming were determined from the DNA. The profile shows about 100,000 clones, 82% of them singletons. From germline, CDR1 is ENHRY and CDR2 SYGVKD. V lost 0 bases, J lost 9 bases, and 15 bases lay in between. The CDR3 runs 15 residues. The material sequenced was peripheral blood. The TCR originated in a man between 60 and 75 years old with acute or convalescent COVID-19. V is TRBV10-3 and J is TRBJ2-1; weak D call: TRBD1 (6 bases). CDR3 protein: CAISESQGSTIEQFF. For the CDR3, the DNA is TGTGCCATCAGTGAGTCGCAGGGGTCTACAATTGAGCAGTTCTTC.